This T cell receptor beta chain was sequenced in a study of T cells in Graves' hyperthyroidism and ophthalmopathy. Study-wide results and caveats: The authors' 13 V-J model separated ophthalmopathy from stable hyperthyroidism.

V dropped 0 bases and J dropped 1; count of bases not matched to a gene: 2. The CDR3 runs to 17 residues. CDR1 and CDR2 (germline): MDHEN, SYDVKM. Using RNA transcripts as the source, TCR beta CDR3 regions were amplified. Researchers ran a first-round RT-PCR on the TCR CDR3 using the HTBI primer set. Via MiXCR, TCRdb re-called the multiplex PCR reads, giving one row per CDR3 protein. Of about 610,000 distinct CDR3 sequences in the sample, roughly 15% were seen once. At least 3 on the Clinical Activity Score was recorded for ophthalmopathy patients, who also had NOSPECS grade at least 4 and duration under 3 months. It was uncontrolled infection, other autoimmune disease, pregnancy or lactation that excluded patients. This clonotype appeared many times. The antigen is unknown.

Sequencing was performed on blood. This clonotype was sampled from a woman in her forties with Graves' ophthalmopathy. The chain joins TRBV28 to TRBJ1-5, with 11 bases identical to TRBD1. The CDR3 sequence: CASSLWGTGGSNQPQHF. The CDR3 coding sequence is TGTGCCAGCAGTTTATGGGGGACAGGGGGGAGCAATCAGCCCCAGCATTTT.